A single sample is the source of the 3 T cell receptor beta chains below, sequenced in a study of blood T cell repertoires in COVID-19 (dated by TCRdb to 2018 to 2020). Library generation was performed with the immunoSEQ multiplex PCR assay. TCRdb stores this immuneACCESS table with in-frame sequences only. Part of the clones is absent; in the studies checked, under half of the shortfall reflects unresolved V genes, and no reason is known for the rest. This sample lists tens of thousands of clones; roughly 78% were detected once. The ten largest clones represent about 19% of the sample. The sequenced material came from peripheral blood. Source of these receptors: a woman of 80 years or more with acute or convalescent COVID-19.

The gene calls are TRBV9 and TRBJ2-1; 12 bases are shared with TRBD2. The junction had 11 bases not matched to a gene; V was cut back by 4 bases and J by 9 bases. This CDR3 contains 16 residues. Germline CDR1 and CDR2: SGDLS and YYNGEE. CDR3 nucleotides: TGTGCCAGCAGCTTACGGACTAGCGGGAAACGCAGTGAGCAGTTCTTC. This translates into CASSLRTSGKRSEQFF.

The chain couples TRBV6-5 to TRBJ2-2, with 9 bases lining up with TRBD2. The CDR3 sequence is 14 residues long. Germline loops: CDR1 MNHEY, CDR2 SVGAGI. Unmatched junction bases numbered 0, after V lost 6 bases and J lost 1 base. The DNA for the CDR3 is TGTGCCAGCAGGCGGGGGGGGAACACCGGGGAGCTGTTTTTT. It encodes CASRRGGNTGELFF.

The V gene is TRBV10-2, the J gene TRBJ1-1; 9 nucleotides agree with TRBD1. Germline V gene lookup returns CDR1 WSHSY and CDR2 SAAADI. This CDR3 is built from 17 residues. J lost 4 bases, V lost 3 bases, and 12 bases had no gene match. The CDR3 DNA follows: TGCGCCAGCAGTGATCCGGGCACAGGGGGCGTAGGCACTGAAGCTTTCTTT. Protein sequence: CASSDPGTGGVGTEAFF.